The next 11 T cell receptor beta chains were all read from a single sample in a study of cytomegalovirus exposure and HLA in healthy donors. PCR amplification relied on 60 Vbeta primers (plus 13 Jbeta primers). Profiled with immunoSEQ multiplex PCR; TCRdb holds only in-frame clones, not every one. In the table there are more than 100,000 clones, 60% to 85% of which are singletons. Sequencing was carried out using PBMCs. All receptors come from a woman in her forties in good health and CMV-seropositive.

J is TRBJ1-3 and V is TRBV29-1, with 7 nucleotides matching TRBD1. Germline CDR1 SQVTM, CDR2 ANQGSEA. V gave up 5 bases and J gave up 0 bases; unmatched junction bases: 7. The CDR3 contains 15 residues. The CDR3 is CSVMTGPSSGNTIYF. The CDR3 coding sequence is TGCAGCGTTATGACAGGGCCCAGCTCTGGAAACACCATATATTTT.

The rearrangement joins TRBV29-1 to TRBJ2-1; 9 positions agree with TRBD2. The CDR3 runs 13 residues. Trimming took 6 bases from V and 2 from J; bases not matched to a gene: 2. Germline CDR1 is SQVTM and CDR2 is ANQGSEA. CDR3 residues: CSVRGRAYNEQFF. The CDR3 DNA follows: TGCAGCGTGCGCGGGAGGGCCTACAATGAGCAGTTCTTC.

The J gene is TRBJ1-6, the V gene TRBV25-1; the match to TRBD1 covers 8 bases. V lost 3 bases to trimming and J lost 7 bases; unmatched junction nucleotides: 5. The CDR3 loop spans 15 amino acids. Germline CDR1 and CDR2: MGHDK and SYGVNS. The CDR3 coding sequence is TGTGCCAGCAGTGAGGCGACAGGGGCAAATTCACCCCTCCACTTT. This encodes CASSEATGANSPLHF.

The V gene is TRBV5-1, the J gene TRBJ2-5; no definite D call. Trimming took off 4 bases at V and 2 bases at J, with 6 bases between the two ends. Per the germline V gene, CDR1 is SGHRS and CDR2 is YFSETQ. This CDR3 region has 12 residues. The DNA of the CDR3 is TGCGCCAGCAGCCCAACACAAGAGACCCAGTACTTC. The encoded protein is CASSPTQETQYF.

V is TRBV5-6 and J is TRBJ2-7, with TRBD1 identical over 7 bases. The CDR3 has 15 amino acids. The trim removed 4 bases at V and 0 bases at J, leaving 7 bases unmatched. CDR1 and CDR2 from the germline V gene are SGHDT and YYEEEE. CDR3 DNA sequence: TGTGCCAGCAGCGACGGGACAGCTCGCTCCTACGAGCAGTACTTC. Protein product: CASSDGTARSYEQYF.

The J gene is TRBJ2-5, the V gene TRBV5-1, with TRBD2 identical over 14 bases. Germline V CDR1 and CDR2: SGHRS, YFSETQ. The ends lost 4 bases at V and 5 bases at J; junction bases unmatched: 10. CDR3 length: 17 residues. The CDR3: CASSLRTSGGSGETQYF. The DNA of the CDR3 is TGCGCCAGCAGCCTGAGGACTAGCGGGGGGAGCGGGGAGACCCAGTACTTC.

The chain carries TRBV14 and TRBJ2-1, with TRBD2 matching 12 bases. The CDR3 length is 17 residues. The germline V gene has CDR1 SGHDN and CDR2 FVKESK. V lost 1 base, J lost 3 bases, and 4 bases stayed unmatched. Written as DNA, the CDR3 is TGTGCCAGCAGCCAAGCACTAGCGGGGGGACTCTACAATGAGCAGTTCTTC. Its protein is CASSQALAGGLYNEQFF.

As DNA, the CDR3 is TGTGCCAGCAGTAATACCCAGGGACAGGGGTCTTACAATGAGCAGTTCTTC. Translated, it gives CASSNTQGQGSYNEQFF. The rearrangement uses TRBV5-6 and TRBJ2-1, with TRBD1 matching 10 bases. V lost 5 bases and J lost 4; bases outside the gene matches: 12. Germline values: CDR1 SGHDT, CDR2 YYEEEE. The CDR3 has 17 amino acids.

The chain is built from TRBV23-1 and TRBJ1-2; D is ambiguous. TRBV23-1 is reported as an ORF; its role is uncertain. The CDR3 is made up of 19 amino acids. V shed 4 bases and J shed 0 bases, with 24 bases lying between them. The CDR3 sequence: CASSPSTPRDGVTNYGYTF. The CDR3 region has the DNA TGCGCCAGCAGTCCCTCAACACCGAGAGACGGAGTGACTAACTATGGCTACACCTTC.

The V and J genes are TRBV12-5 and TRBJ2-5; 10 nucleotides align to TRBD2. V was pared by 2 bases and J by 4 bases, with 13 bases of the junction left unmatched. This CDR3 spans 18 amino acids. The germline gives CDR1 LGHNT, CDR2 FRNRAP. CDR3 sequence reads: CASGLLRDGTSALETQYF. CDR3 DNA: TGTGCTAGTGGTTTGTTAAGGGACGGGACTAGCGCCTTAGAGACCCAGTACTTC.

This sequence joins TRBV11-2 and TRBJ1-1; 8 bases line up with TRBD1. The length of the CDR3 is 14 residues. Germline CDR1 and CDR2: SGHAT and FQNNGV. V lost 1 base to trimming and J lost 8 bases; unmatched junction nucleotides: 6. The CDR3 loop is CASSLAGQGREAFF. CDR3 in DNA: TGTGCCAGCAGCTTAGCAGGACAGGGACGCGAAGCTTTCTTT. Filled out from reference TRBV11-2 and TRBJ1-1, the complete variable domain reads EAGVAQSPRYKIIEKRQSVAFWCNPISGHATLYWYQQILGQGPKLLIQFQNNGVVDDSQLPKDRFSAERLKGVDSTLKIQPAKLEDSAVYLCASSLAGQGREAFFGQGTRLTVV.